This T cell receptor (beta chain) is drawn from a study of blood T cell repertoires in COVID-19 (dated by TCRdb to 2019 to 2021). With respect to the entire study: Samples from collaborators originated in the United States, Italy and Spain and spanned both the acute and convalescent phases of COVID-19. The prospective study material was composed of cDNA or gDNA derived from T cells, B-cell-depleted T cells, or PBMCs. Deeply sampled blood TCRbeta repertoires from subjects exposed to, actively infected with, or recovered from COVID-19 were included in the dataset. A freely available public database, intended as a resource for researchers studying the immune response to SARS-CoV-2, is where the repertoires were released. Samples were obtained from the ongoing ImmuneRACE study (first 160 participants) and from roughly 1,300 subjects provided by 6 global collaborators. A de-identified subject ID, COVID-19 status, age in years and sex were almost always included in the sample metadata. Where HLA class I and class II types were available, the types were taken from metadata supplied by the sample provider, not from assay-based typing. Study-wide findings and limitations: Clinical and demographic metadata were provided uncurated, with the amount varying by source and participant.

This clone was seen a handful of times. No cognate antigen has been identified for it. There are no base qualities to consult, and no much larger clone falls within one base. The immunoSEQ Assay, a bias-controlled multiplex PCR, was used to amplify TCRbeta CDR3 regions from genomic DNA. The authors processed their data as follows. Nucleated cell counts per sample were estimated from amplification of reference gene primers within the assay. To quantify the absolute abundance of each unique TCRbeta CDR3 rearrangement, sequence reads were collapsed and filtered. Productive Simpson clonality was computed per sample as the square root of Simpson's diversity index over productive rearrangements. Not all clones reach the TCRdb copy of this immuneACCESS table, which keeps in-frame sequences only. Checked studies attribute under half of the gap to unresolved V genes and leave the rest unexplained. D and trimming were read from the DNA, whereas the V and J calls and clone size are those reported in that table. The sample table shows tens of thousands of clones, and approximately 80% are seen once. Together, the top ten hold roughly 45% of the sample.

Each collaborating institution followed its own protocols to collect whole blood in K2EDTA tubes. For TCRbeta analysis, collaborator samples were shipped as frozen whole blood, as isolated PBMCs, or as DNA extracted from either sample type. The V end loses 7 bases and the J end loses 0 bases, and a stretch of 13 bases separates them. The CDR3 covers 15 residues, taking in both the cysteine and the phenylalanine. The sequence is cut down to CDR3 DNA, 45 bases in frame from base 1. CDR1 and CDR2 are read off the germline V gene (reference sequence) as MNHNY and SVGAGI. This TCR was recovered from a human donor in a cohort sampled during active COVID-19. Specimen: peripheral blood. The chain is made from TRBV6-6 and TRBJ2-1; TRBD2 is perhaps the D gene, given 6 matching bases. The bases read TGTGCCAGCAATATAGGGAGGAGCTCCTACAATGAGCAGTTCTTC. Its protein is CASNIGRSSYNEQFF.